Listed here is a single TCR beta chain. Its antigen is undetermined. Other DNA sequences of this sample code for an identical CDR3. The data were obtained in a study of shared clonotypes between healthy human individuals. Study at large: Each donor's CD4 naive and CD4 memory cells filled three plates apiece, CD8 naive two, and CD8 memory one. Study-wide results and limits: Generally, naive subsets came out with larger estimated richness than memory subsets. Roughly 5% of naive CD4 clonotypes were common to several donors.

The naive CD8 population came from CD45RO-negative cells selected for CCR7, without terminally differentiated effector memory CD45RA+ cells. Each donor was a Caucasian adult residing in Nashville, Tennessee. Sequencing was performed with immunoSEQ multiplex PCR; in TCRdb, only in-frame clones are kept and a portion is missing. The sample contains about 820,000 clones, 80% to 95% of which appear only once. This CDR3 contains 18 residues. The germline V gene encodes CDR1 SGDLS and CDR2 YYNGEE. V shed 3 bases and J 2 bases; nucleotides not matched to a gene: 9. The chain employs TRBV9 and TRBJ2-3; 13 nucleotides align to TRBD2. The clonotype comes from a man under 40 in good health. Sequencing used naive CD8+ T cells sorted from blood. The CDR3 DNA reads as TGTGCCAGCAGCGCAGGACTAGCGGGAGCTCCCAACACAGATACGCAGTATTTT. Translated, it gives CASSAGLAGAPNTDTQYF.